The next 7 T cell receptor beta chains were all read from a single sample in a study of CD8 T cell repertoires and HIV-1 epitope variants (dated by TCRdb to the early 2020s). These receptors' targets are unknown. Receptors were amplified or captured by the immunoSEQ multiplex PCR assay. TCRdb took this table from immuneACCESS and kept in-frame rearrangements with V and J called. Such tables lack part of the clones; where checked against another copy, unresolved V genes explain under half of the gap, and the rest is unexplained. The sample table holds some 4,900 clones, of which around 61% were seen once. The top ten clones comprise roughly two fifths of the sample. Material: cultured CD8+ T cells derived from PBMCs. These TCRs come from a male donor with HIV.

This chain links TRBV6-1 with TRBJ2-1; D might be TRBD2 (6 bases). Germline CDR1 reads MNHNS; CDR2 reads SASEGT. V gave up 7 bases and J gave up 4 bases, with 8 bases separating them. The CDR3 is 12 residues long. Here the CDR3 DNA reads TGTGCCAGCATAGGAGGGTACAATGAGCAGTTCTTC. It translates to CASIGGYNEQFF.

This clone appeared a single time. This rearrangement joins TRBV2 to TRBJ2-5; 11 bases line up with TRBD2. Trimming cost V 8 bases and J 11 bases; bases outside gene matches: 10. The CDR3 has 13 residues. Germline V gene sequence: CDR1 SNHLY, CDR2 FYNNEI. The CDR3, as DNA: TGTGCCAGCGGTAGCGGGAGGGCGGGAGAGCAGTACTTC. Translation gives CASGSGRAGEQYF.

V and J are TRBV28 and TRBJ2-1; a possible D gene is TRBD1 (6 bases). CDR3 size: 19 residues. The V gene lost 7 bases and the J gene lost 9 bases, with 34 bases spanning the gap. From germline, CDR1 is MDHEN and CDR2 SYDVKM. The chain's CDR3 is CASTSSRGPHTQGSIEQFF. The CDR3 bases are TGTGCCAGCACCTCTTCAAGGGGCCCGCACACACAGGGTTCGATTGAGCAGTTCTTC.

The gene calls are TRBV6-5 and TRBJ2-1; tentatively, D is TRBD1 or TRBD2 (5 bases each). The CDR3 contains 12 residues. Trimming pared 2 bases from V and 8 bases from J, leaving 7 bases between. CDR1 MNHEY and CDR2 SVGAGI come from the germline V gene. In nucleotides, the CDR3 is TGTGCCAGCAGTTACGGGGGATATGAGCAGTTCTTC. This encodes CASSYGGYEQFF.

The chain uses TRBV7-8 and TRBJ2-3; 7 bases fit TRBD2. The V gene end was trimmed by 1 base and the J gene end by 6 bases; junction bases not matched to a gene: 7. Per the germline V gene, CDR1 is SGHVS and CDR2 is FQNEAQ. CDR3 length: 15 amino acids. The CDR3 coding sequence is TGTGCCAGCAGCTTAGGTCTAGCGGTTCAGGATACGCAGTATTTT. It translates to CASSLGLAVQDTQYF. Combining the CDR3 with reference TRBV7-8 and TRBJ2-3 gives the whole variable domain GAGVSQSPRYKVAKRGQDVALRCDPISGHVSLFWYQQALGQGPEFLTYFQNEAQLDKSGLPSDRFFAERPEGSVSTLKIQRTQQEDSAVYLCASSLGLAVQDTQYFGPGTRLTVL.

The J gene is TRBJ2-1, the V gene TRBV9, with 10 nucleotides matching TRBD2. The CDR3 is 15 residues long. Trimming cost V 2 bases and J 3 bases; bases outside gene matches: 2. The germline V gene has CDR1 SGDLS and CDR2 YYNGEE. The CDR3 coding sequence is TGTGCCAGCAGCGTTACTAGCGGGGTCTACAATGAGCAGTTCTTC. It yields the protein CASSVTSGVYNEQFF.

V and J are TRBV4-3 and TRBJ1-2, with TRBD1 matching over 8 bases. CDR1 is LGHNA, CDR2 YSLEER, per germline. V dropped 2 bases and J dropped 1; count of bases not matched to a gene: 3. The CDR3 spans 15 residues. In DNA form, the CDR3 reads TGCGCCAGCAGCCAACAGGACAGGGATAACTATGGCTACACCTTC. This sequence encodes CASSQQDRDNYGYTF.